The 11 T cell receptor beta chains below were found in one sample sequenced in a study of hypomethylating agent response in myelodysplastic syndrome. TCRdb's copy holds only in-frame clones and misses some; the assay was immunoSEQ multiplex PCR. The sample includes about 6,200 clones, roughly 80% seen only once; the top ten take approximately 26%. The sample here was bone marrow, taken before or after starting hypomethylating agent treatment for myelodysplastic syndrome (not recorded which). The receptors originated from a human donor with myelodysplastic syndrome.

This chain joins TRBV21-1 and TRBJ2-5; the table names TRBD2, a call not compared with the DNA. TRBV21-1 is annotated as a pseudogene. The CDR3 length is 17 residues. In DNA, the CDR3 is TGTGCCAGCAGCAAAGCCCCCATTAGCGGAAGAAAAGAGACCCAGTACTTC. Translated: CASSKAPISGRKETQYF.

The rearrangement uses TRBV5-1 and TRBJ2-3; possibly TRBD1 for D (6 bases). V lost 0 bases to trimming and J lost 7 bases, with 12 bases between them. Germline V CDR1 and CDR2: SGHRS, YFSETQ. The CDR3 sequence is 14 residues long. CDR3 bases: TGCGCCAGCAGCTTGGACCAGGGGACGAATACGCAGTATTTT. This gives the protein CASSLDQGTNTQYF.

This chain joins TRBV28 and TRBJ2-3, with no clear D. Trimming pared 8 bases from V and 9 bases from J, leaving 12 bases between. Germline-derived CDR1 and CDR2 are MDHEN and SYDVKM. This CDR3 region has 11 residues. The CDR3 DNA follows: TGTGCCAGCGACACCTCCTCAACGCAGTATTTT. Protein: CASDTSSTQYF.

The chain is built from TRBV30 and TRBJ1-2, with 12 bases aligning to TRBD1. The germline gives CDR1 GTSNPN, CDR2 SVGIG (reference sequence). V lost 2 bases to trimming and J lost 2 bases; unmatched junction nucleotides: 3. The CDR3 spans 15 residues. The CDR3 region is CAWSRDRGRNYGYTF. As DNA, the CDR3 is TGTGCCTGGAGTCGGGACAGGGGGCGCAACTATGGCTACACCTTC.

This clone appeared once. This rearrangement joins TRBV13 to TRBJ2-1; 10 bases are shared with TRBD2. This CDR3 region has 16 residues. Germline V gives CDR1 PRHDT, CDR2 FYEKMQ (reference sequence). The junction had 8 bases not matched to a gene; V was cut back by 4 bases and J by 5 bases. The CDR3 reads CASSSLPGLANNEQFF. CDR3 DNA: TGTGCCAGCAGCTCCCTCCCGGGACTAGCGAACAATGAGCAGTTCTTC.

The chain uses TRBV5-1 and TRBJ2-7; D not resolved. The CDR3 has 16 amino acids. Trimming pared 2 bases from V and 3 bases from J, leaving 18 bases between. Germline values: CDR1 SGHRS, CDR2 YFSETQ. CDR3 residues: CASSLGWAGRFYEQYF. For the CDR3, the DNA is TGCGCCAGCAGCTTAGGATGGGCAGGCCGTTTCTACGAGCAGTACTTC.

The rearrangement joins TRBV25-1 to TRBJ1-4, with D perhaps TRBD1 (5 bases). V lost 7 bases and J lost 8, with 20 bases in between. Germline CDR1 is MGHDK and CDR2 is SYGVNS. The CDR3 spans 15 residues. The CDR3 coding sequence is TGTGCCAGCACCCAAACGGGGGGGGTAGGAGAAAAACTGTTTTTT. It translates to CASTQTGGVGEKLFF.

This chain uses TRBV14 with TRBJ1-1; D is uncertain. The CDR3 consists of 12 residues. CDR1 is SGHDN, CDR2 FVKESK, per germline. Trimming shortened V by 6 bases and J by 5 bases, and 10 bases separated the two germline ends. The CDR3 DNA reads TGTGCCAGCAGTCCCAGATGGACTGAAGCTTTCTTT. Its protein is CASSPRWTEAFF.

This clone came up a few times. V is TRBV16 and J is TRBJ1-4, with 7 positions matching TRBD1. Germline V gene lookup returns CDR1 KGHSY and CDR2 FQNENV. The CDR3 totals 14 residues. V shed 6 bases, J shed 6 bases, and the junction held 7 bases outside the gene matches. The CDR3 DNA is TGTGCCAGCAGTTCGGACAGGTTGCATGAAAAACTGTTTTTT. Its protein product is CASSSDRLHEKLFF.

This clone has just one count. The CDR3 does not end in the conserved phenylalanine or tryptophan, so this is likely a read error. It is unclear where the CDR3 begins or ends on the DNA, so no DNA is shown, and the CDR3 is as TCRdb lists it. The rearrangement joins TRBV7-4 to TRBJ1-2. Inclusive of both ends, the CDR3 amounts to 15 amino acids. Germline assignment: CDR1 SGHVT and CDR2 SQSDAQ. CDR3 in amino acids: CASSPNSSARKTYGY.

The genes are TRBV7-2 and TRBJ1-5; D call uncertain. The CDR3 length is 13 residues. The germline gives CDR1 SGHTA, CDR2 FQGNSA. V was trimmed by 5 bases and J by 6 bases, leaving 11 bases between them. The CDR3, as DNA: TGTGCCAGCAGCATGACCCAGGCTCAGCCCCAGCATTTT. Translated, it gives CASSMTQAQPQHF. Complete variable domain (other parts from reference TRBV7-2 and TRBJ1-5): GAGVSQSPSNKVTEKGKDVELRCDPISGHTALYWYRQSLGQGLEFLIYFQGNSAPDKSGLPSDRFSAERTGGSVSTLTIQRTQQEDSAVYLCASSMTQAQPQHFGDGTRLSIL.